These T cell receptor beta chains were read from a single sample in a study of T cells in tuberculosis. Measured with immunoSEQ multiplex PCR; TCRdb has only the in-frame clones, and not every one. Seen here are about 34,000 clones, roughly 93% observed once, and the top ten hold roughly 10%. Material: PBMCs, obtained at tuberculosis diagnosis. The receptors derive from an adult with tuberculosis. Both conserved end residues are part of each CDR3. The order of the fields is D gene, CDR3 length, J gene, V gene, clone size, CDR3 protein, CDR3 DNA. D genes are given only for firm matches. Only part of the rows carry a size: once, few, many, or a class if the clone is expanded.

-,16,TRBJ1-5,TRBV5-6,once,CASSLRRGGFNQPQHF,TGTGCCAGCAGCTTGAGGCGGGGGGGGTTCAATCAGCCCCAGCATTTT
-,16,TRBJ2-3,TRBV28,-,CASSLFSGQFFDTQYF,TGTGCCAGCAGTTTATTTTCGGGACAATTTTTTGATACGCAGTATTTT
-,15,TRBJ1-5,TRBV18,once,CASSPSGDSNQPQHF,TGTGCCAGCTCACCATCCGGGGATAGCAATCAGCCCCAGCATTTT
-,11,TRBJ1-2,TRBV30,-,CAWMNRDGYTF,TGTGCCTGGATGAACAGGGATGGCTACACCTTC
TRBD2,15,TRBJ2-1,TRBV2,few,CASSEETSGRGEQFF,TGTGCCAGCAGTGAAGAGACTAGCGGGAGAGGTGAGCAGTTCTTC
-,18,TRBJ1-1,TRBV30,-,CAWSASLGGLLMNTEAFF,TGTGCCTGGAGTGCCTCACTGGGGGGGCTCCTTATGAACACTGAAGCTTTCTTT
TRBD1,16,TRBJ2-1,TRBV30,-,CAWSTGTGGPYNEQFF,TGTGCCTGGAGTACCGGGACAGGGGGCCCCTACAATGAGCAGTTCTTC
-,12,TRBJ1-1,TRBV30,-,CAWTGFDTEAFF,TGTGCCTGGACAGGGTTTGACACTGAAGCTTTCTTT
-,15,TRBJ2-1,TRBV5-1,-,CASSFGPGHNNEQFF,TGCGCCAGCAGCTTTGGACCGGGACACAACAATGAGCAGTTCTTC
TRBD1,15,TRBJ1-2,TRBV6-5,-,CASSPGTGNHYGYTF,TGTGCCAGCAGTCCCGGGACAGGGAATCACTATGGCTACACCTTC
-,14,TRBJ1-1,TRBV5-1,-,CASSLAAGDTEAFF,TGCGCCAGCAGCTTGGCCGCAGGGGACACTGAAGCTTTCTTT
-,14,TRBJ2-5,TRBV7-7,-,CASSKSSTQETQYF,TGTGCTAGCAGCAAAAGTAGTACCCAAGAGACCCAGTACTTC
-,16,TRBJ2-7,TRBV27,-,CASSTRRDGSSYEQYF,TGTGCCAGCAGTACACGCCGGGACGGGAGCTCCTACGAGCAGTACTTC
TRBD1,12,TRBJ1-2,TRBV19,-,CASTGLGYGYTF,TGTGCCTCGACAGGGTTGGGTTATGGCTACACCTTC
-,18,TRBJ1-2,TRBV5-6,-,CASSLGATPPPSNYGYTF,TGTGCCAGCAGCTTGGGGGCGACACCGCCCCCCTCTAACTATGGCTACACCTTC
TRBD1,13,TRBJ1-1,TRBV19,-,CASNTGGLTEAFF,TGTGCCAGTAATACAGGGGGCTTGACTGAAGCTTTCTTT
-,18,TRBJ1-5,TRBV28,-,CASSFSAFQTGQNQPQHF,TGTGCCAGCAGTTTCTCCGCCTTCCAGACGGGACAAAATCAGCCCCAGCATTTT
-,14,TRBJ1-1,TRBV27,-,CASSLSGGNTEAFF,TGTGCCAGCAGTTTATCGGGGGGGAACACTGAAGCTTTCTTT
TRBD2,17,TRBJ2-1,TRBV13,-,CASSLGALAGGLNEQFF,TGTGCCAGCAGCTTAGGGGCCCTAGCGGGGGGGCTGAATGAGCAGTTCTTC
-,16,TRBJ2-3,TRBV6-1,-,CASSEPWSTNTDTQYF,TGTGCCAGCAGTGAACCCTGGTCGACAAACACAGATACGCAGTATTTT
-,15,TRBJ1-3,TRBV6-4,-,CASTGVGVAGNTIYF,TGTGCCAGCACCGGTGTGGGAGTAGCTGGAAACACCATATATTTT
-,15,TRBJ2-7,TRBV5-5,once,CASSPDPGSAYEQYF,TGTGCCAGCAGCCCCGACCCAGGATCGGCCTACGAGCAGTACTTC
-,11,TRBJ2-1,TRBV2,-,CASGPYNEQFF,TGTGCCAGCGGGCCCTACAATGAGCAGTTCTTC
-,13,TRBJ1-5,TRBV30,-,CAWRGQTAQPQHF,TGTGCCTGGAGGGGGCAGACTGCCCAGCCCCAGCATTTT
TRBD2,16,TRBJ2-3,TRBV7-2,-,CASSLVGGGAADTQYF,TGTGCCAGCAGCTTAGTCGGCGGGGGGGCGGCAGATACGCAGTATTTT
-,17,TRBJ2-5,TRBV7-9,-,CASSPRLGLALRETQYF,TGTGCCAGCAGCCCCCGGTTGGGGCTAGCGCTCCGAGAGACCCAGTACTTC
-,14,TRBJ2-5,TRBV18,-,CASSPAVAEETQYF,TGTGCCAGCTCACCAGCGGTGGCAGAAGAGACCCAGTACTTC
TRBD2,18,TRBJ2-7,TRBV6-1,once,CASSGDSSGRGHFYGQYF,TGTGCCAGCAGTGGCGACTCTAGCGGGAGGGGGCATTTCTACGGGCAGTACTTC
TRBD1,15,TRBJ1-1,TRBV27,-,CASSLVGGLFTEAFF,TGTGCCAGCAGTTTGGTAGGGGGCCTTTTCACTGAAGCTTTCTTT
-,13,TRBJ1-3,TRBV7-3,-,CASSLVQGNTIYF,TGTGCCAGCAGCTTGGTACAAGGAAACACCATATATTTT
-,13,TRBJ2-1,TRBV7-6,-,CASSLVAGNEQFF,TGTGCCAGCAGCTTAGTCGCGGGAAATGAGCAGTTCTTC
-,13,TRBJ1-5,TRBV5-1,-,CASSLEGLQPQHF,TGCGCCAGCAGCTTAGAGGGACTTCAGCCCCAGCATTTT
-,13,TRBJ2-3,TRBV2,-,CASKGSSTDTQYF,TGTGCCAGCAAGGGGTCTAGCACAGATACGCAGTATTTT
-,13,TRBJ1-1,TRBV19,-,CASSHQGTPEAFF,TGTGCCAGTAGTCATCAGGGGACCCCTGAAGCTTTCTTT
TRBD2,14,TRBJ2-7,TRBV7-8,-,CASSPLAGGSPGYF,TGTGCCAGCAGCCCCCTAGCGGGAGGTTCCCCGGGGTACTTC
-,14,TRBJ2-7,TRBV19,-,CASSIGDNPYEQYF,TGTGCCAGTAGTATAGGAGACAACCCCTACGAGCAGTACTTC
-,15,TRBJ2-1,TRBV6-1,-,CASIQDGNSYNEQFF,TGTGCCAGCATCCAGGACGGGAACTCCTACAATGAGCAGTTCTTC
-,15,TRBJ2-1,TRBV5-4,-,CASSSSGSSYNEQFF,TGTGCCAGCAGCTCAAGCGGTAGCTCCTACAATGAGCAGTTCTTC
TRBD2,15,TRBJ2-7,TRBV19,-,CASRPGLANSYEQYF,TGTGCCAGTAGGCCGGGACTAGCCAATTCCTACGAGCAGTACTTC
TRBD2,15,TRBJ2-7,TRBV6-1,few,CASSELAGSGYEQYF,TGTGCCAGCAGTGAATTAGCGGGGTCAGGCTACGAGCAGTACTTC
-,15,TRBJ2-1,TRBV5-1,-,CASSLDDYINNEQFF,TGCGCCAGCAGCTTGGACGACTATATCAACAATGAGCAGTTCTTC
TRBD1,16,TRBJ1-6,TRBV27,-,CASSLYAGTVNSPLHF,TGTGCCAGCAGTCTATACGCGGGGACAGTAAATTCACCCCTCCACTTT
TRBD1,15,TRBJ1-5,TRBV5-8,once,CASSSGQGNNQPQHF,TGTGCCAGCAGCTCGGGACAGGGAAACAATCAGCCCCAGCATTTT
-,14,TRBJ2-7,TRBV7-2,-,CASIPGLGDYEQYF,TGTGCCAGCATTCCAGGGCTAGGAGACTACGAGCAGTACTTC
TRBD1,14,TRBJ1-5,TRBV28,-,CASSDRGSNQPQHF,TGTGCCAGCAGTGACAGGGGTAGCAATCAGCCCCAGCATTTT
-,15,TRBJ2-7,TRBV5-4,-,CASSLGGVSSYEQYF,TGTGCCAGCAGCTTGGGGGGGGTCTCCTCCTACGAGCAGTACTTC
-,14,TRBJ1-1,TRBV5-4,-,CASSLDRATAEAFF,TGTGCCAGCAGCTTGGACAGGGCCACCGCTGAAGCTTTCTTT
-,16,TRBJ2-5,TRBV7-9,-,CASSLGYQGNQETQYF,TGTGCCAGCAGCTTAGGTTACCAGGGAAACCAAGAGACCCAGTACTTC
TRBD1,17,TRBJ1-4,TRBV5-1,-,CASSLDGHRGPNEKLFF,TGCGCCAGCAGCTTGGATGGGCACAGGGGGCCAAATGAAAAACTGTTTTTT
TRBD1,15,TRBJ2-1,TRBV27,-,CASSFRTGGPNEQFF,TGTGCCAGCAGTTTCCGGACAGGGGGTCCCAATGAGCAGTTCTTC
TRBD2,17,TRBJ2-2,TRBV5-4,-,CASSLLLAGFGTGELFF,TGTGCCAGCAGCTTGTTACTAGCGGGCTTTGGCACCGGGGAGCTGTTTTTT
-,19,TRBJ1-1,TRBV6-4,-,CASSESGESTGPTNTEAFF,TGTGCCAGCAGTGAGTCCGGGGAAAGCACCGGACCTACGAACACTGAAGCTTTCTTT
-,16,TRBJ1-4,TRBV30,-,CAWSGPLRGSNEKLFF,TGTGCCTGGAGTGGTCCACTTCGGGGATCAAATGAAAAACTGTTTTTT
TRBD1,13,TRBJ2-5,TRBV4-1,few,CASSHGQEETQYF,TGCGCCAGCAGCCACGGACAGGAAGAGACCCAGTACTTC
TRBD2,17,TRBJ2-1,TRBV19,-,CASSIIAVSSGGNEQFF,TGTGCCAGTAGTATAATCGCGGTGTCTAGCGGGGGCAATGAGCAGTTCTTC
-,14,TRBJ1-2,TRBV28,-,CASSPAGQNYGYTF,TGTGCCAGCAGTCCCGCGGGTCAGAATTATGGCTACACCTTC
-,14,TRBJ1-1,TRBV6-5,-,CASSYGALDTEAFF,TGTGCCAGCAGTTACGGGGCGCTGGACACTGAAGCTTTCTTT
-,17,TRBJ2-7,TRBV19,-,CASSMRVGQGRSYEQYF,TGTGCCAGTAGTATGAGGGTGGGCCAAGGCCGCTCCTACGAGCAGTACTTC
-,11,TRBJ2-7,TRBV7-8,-,CASRKGDEQYF,TGTGCCAGCAGAAAGGGGGACGAGCAGTACTTC